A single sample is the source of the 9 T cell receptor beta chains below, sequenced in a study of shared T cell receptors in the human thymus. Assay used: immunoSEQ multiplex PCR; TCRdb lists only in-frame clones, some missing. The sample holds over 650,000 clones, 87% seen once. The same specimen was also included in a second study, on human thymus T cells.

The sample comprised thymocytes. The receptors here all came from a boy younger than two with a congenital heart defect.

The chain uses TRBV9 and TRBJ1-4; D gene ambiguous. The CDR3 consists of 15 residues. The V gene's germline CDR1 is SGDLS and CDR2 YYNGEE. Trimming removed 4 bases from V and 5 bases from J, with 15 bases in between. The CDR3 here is CASSPEVGRNEKLFF. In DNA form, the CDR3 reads TGTGCCAGCAGCCCTGAGGTGGGGAGGAATGAAAAACTGTTTTTT.

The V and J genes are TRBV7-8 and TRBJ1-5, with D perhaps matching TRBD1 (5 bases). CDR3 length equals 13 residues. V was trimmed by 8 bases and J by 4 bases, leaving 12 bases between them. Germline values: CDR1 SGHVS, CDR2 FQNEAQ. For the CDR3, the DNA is TGTGCCAGCGGGGGGTTACCAAATCAGCCCCAGCATTTT. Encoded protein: CASGGLPNQPQHF.

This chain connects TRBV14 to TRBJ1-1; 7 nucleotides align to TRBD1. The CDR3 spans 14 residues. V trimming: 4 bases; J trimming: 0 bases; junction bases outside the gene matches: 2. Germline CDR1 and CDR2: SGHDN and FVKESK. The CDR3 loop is CASSPGQLNTEAFF. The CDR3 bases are TGTGCCAGCAGCCCGGGACAGCTGAACACTGAAGCTTTCTTT.

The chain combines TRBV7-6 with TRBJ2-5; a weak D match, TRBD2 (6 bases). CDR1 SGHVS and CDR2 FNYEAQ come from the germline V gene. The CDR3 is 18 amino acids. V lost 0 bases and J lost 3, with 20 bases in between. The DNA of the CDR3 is TGTGCCAGCAGCTTAGCCAGGTTGGTGGGAGGAGGAGAAGAGACCCAGTACTTC. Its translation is CASSLARLVGGGEETQYF.

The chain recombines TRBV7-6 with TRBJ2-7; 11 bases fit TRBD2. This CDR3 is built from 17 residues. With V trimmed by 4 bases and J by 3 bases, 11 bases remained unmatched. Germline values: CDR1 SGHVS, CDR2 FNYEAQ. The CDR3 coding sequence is TGTGCCAGCAGCTCACTACTAGCGGGAGATGGGAACTACGAGCAGTACTTC. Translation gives CASSSLLAGDGNYEQYF.

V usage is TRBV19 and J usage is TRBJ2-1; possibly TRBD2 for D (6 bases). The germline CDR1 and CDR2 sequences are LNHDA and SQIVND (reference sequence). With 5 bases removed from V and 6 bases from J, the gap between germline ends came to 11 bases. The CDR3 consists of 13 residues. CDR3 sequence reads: CASSVGTLNEQFF. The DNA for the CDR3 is TGTGCCAGTAGTGTCGGGACTCTCAATGAGCAGTTCTTC. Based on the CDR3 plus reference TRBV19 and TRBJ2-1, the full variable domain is DGGITQSPKYLFRKEGQNVTLSCEQNLNHDAMYWYRQDPGQGLRLIYYSQIVNDFQKGDIAEGYSVSREKKESFPLTVTSAQKNPTAFYLCASSVGTLNEQFFGPGTRLTVL.

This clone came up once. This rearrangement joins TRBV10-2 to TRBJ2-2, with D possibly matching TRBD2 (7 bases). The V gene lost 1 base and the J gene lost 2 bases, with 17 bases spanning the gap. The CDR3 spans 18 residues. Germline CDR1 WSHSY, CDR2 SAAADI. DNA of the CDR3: TGCGCCAGCAGTGAGTGGGGGCGGGAGAGCCAAAACACCGGGGAGCTGTTTTTT. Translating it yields CASSEWGRESQNTGELFF.

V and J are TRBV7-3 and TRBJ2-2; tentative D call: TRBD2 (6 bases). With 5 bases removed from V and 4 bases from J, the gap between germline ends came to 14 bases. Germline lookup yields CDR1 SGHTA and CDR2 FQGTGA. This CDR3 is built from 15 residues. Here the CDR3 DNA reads TGTGCCAGCAGCCAACAAGGGACTGCCACCGGGGAGCTGTTTTTT. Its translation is CASSQQGTATGELFF.

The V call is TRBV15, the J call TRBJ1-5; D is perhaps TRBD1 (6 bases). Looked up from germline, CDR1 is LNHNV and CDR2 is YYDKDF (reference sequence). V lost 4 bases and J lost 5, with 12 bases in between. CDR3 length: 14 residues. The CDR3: CATSNHTGYQPQHF. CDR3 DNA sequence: TGTGCCACCAGCAACCATACAGGGTATCAGCCCCAGCATTTT.